This T cell receptor (beta chain) derives from a study of CD8+CD57+ T cells in acquired aplastic anemia. The CDR3 covers 17 residues. Germline V gene sequence: CDR1 KGHDR, CDR2 SFDVKD. Selection for sequencing was limited to patients who had shown CD8+CD57+ cell expansion by flow cytometry. With regard to this clonotype: The germline gene is not matched at one end of the junction; a read error may be the cause.

Profiling of TCR beta VDJ combinations and CDR3 sequences used genomic DNA as template. TCRdb itself ran the reads through MiXCR, one entry per CDR3 protein. The table records around 180,000 distinct CDR3 sequences, 48% of them present only once. The chain has TRBV24-1 and TRBJ1-6, with unresolved D. Sequenced sample: sorted CD4+, CD8+, or CD8+CD57+ T cells (not recorded which) from PBMCs. This sequence was found in a human donor with aplastic anemia. The CDR3, as DNA: TGTGCCACCAGTGATTTGCGCCGGAACTCCTATAATCCACCCCTCCACTTT. Translated: CATSDLRRNSYNPPLHF.